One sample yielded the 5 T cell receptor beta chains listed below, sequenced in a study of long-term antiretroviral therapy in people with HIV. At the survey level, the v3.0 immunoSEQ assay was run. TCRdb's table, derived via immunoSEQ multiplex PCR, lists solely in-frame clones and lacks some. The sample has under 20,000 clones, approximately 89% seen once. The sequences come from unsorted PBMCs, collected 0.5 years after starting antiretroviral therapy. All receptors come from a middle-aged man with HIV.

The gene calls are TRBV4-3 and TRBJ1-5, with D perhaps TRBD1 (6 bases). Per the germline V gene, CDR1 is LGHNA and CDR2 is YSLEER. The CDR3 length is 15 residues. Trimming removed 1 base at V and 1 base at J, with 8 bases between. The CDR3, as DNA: TGCGCCAGCAGCCAAGGAGGGGGGAGCAATCAGCCCCAGCATTTT. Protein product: CASSQGGGSNQPQHF.

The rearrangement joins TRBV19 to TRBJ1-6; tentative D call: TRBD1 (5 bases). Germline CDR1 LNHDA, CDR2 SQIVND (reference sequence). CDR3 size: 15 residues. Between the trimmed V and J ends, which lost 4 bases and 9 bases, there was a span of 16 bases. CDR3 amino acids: CASSTGQTGGSPLHF. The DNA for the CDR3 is TGTGCCAGTAGTACCGGCCAAACCGGGGGTTCACCCCTCCACTTT. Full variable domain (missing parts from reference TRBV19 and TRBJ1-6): DGGITQSPKYLFRKEGQNVTLSCEQNLNHDAMYWYRQDPGQGLRLIYYSQIVNDFQKGDIAEGYSVSREKKESFPLTVTSAQKNPTAFYLCASSTGQTGGSPLHFGNGTRLTVT.

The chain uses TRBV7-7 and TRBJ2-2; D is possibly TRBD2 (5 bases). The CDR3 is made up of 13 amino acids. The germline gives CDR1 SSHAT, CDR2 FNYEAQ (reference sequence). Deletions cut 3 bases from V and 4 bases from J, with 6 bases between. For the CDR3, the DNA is TGTGCCAGCAGCTTTGGGAGCACCGGGGAGCTGTTTTTT. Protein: CASSFGSTGELFF.

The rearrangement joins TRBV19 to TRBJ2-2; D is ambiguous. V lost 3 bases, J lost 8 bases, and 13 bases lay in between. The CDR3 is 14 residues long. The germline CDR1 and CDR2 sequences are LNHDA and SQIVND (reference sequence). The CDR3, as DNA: TGTGCCAGTAGTATTAAGGGTGGGTCGGGGGAGCTGTTTTTT. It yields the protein CASSIKGGSGELFF.

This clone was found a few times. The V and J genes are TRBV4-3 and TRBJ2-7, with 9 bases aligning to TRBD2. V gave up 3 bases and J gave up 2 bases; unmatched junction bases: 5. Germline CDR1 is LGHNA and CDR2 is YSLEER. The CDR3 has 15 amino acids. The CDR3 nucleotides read TGCGCCAGCAGCCAGCGGACTAGCGCCACCTACGAGCAGTACTTC. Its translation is CASSQRTSATYEQYF.